What follows are 29 T cell receptor beta chains derived from one specimen sequenced in a study of beta chain features in type 1 diabetes. Findings and caveats of the study: TCRB CDR3s were moderately but significantly shorter in Type 1 diabetes patients in all four CD4+ subsets.

Investigators reverse transcribed all isolated RNA, so they sequenced expressed TCRB transcripts. Assay used: immunoSEQ multiplex PCR; TCRdb lists only in-frame clones, some missing. The sample yields some 160,000 clones, roughly 9% seen once. Their antigens remain unidentified. The sequencing input was central memory CD4+ T cells from blood. The receptors here all came from a woman aged 25 to 39 with type 1 diabetes.

Turning to this clone: The junction and the germline gene differ at one end; a read error may be behind it. The genes are TRBV29-1 and TRBJ2-3; 8 bases are shared with TRBD2. The CDR3 is made up of 16 amino acids. Germline CDR1 reads SQVTM; CDR2 reads ANQGSEA. CDR3 in DNA: TGCAGCGTAGAAGGGGTAGCGGGGACGAGCACAGATACGCAGTATTTT. It translates to CSVEGVAGTSTDTQYF.

A few counts support this clone. The chain carries TRBV5-4 and TRBJ2-1; 8 bases align to TRBD2. The CDR3 loop spans 14 amino acids. With 4 bases clipped from V and 10 bases from J, the junction kept 10 bases outside the gene matches. CDR1 is SGHNT and CDR2 is YYREEE in the germline V gene (reference sequence). CDR3 loop: CASSQDLAGKEQFF. CDR3 nucleotides: TGTGCCAGCAGCCAGGATTTAGCGGGAAAGGAGCAGTTCTTC.

This clone was counted only a few times. The chain is built from TRBV4-1 and TRBJ1-3; D gene uncertain. CDR3 size: 17 residues. The germline gives CDR1 MGHRA, CDR2 YSYEKL. Trimming took 0 bases from V and 0 from J, leaving 12 bases between them. The CDR3 here is CASSQEAVLISGNTIYF. The DNA for the CDR3 is TGCGCCAGCAGCCAAGAGGCGGTCCTGATCTCTGGAAACACCATATATTTT.

V gene TRBV29-1 combines with J gene TRBJ2-3; TRBD1 aligns across 9 bases. The V segment lost 3 bases and the J segment 1 base; nucleotides outside the gene matches: 2. The CDR3 is 14 amino acids. Germline assignment: CDR1 SQVTM and CDR2 ANQGSEA. The chain's CDR3 is CSVEWDRGTDTQYF. The CDR3 nucleotides are TGCAGCGTTGAGTGGGACAGGGGCACAGATACGCAGTATTTT.

This clone has just a few counts. This rearrangement joins TRBV5-6 to TRBJ2-6; D not certain. There are 13 residues in the CDR3. Per the germline V gene, CDR1 is SGHDT and CDR2 is YYEEEE. Trimming pared 3 bases from V and 8 bases from J, leaving 9 bases between. CDR3 coding DNA: TGTGCCAGCAGCTCATTCAGGACCAACGTCCTGACTTTC. Encoded protein: CASSSFRTNVLTF.

The chain employs TRBV11-1 and TRBJ1-1; D is undetermined. V lost 3 bases and J lost 1, with 9 bases in between. CDR3 length: 14 residues. CDR1 and CDR2 (germline): SGHAT, FQDESV (reference sequence). Written as DNA, the CDR3 is TGTGCCAGCAGCTTGCACGGTACGAACACTGAAGCTTTCTTT. As protein: CASSLHGTNTEAFF. The whole variable domain, filled in from reference TRBV11-1 and TRBJ1-1, reads EAEVAQSPRYKITEKSQAVAFWCDPISGHATLYWYRQILGQGPELLVQFQDESVVDDSQLPKDRFSAERLKGVDSTLKIQPAELGDSAMYLCASSLHGTNTEAFFGQGTRLTVV.

Only a few counts were recorded for this clone. V gene TRBV25-1 combines with J gene TRBJ2-1; D possibly corresponds to TRBD1 (6 bases). V lost 4 bases to trimming and J lost 5 bases, with 15 bases between them. This CDR3 is built from 15 residues. Germline V gives CDR1 MGHDK, CDR2 SYGVNS. The CDR3 sequence is CASSGIRDTDNEQFF. CDR3 bases: TGTGCCAGCAGTGGGATCCGGGACACTGACAATGAGCAGTTCTTC.

The V and J genes are TRBV18 and TRBJ2-5; 7 bases fit TRBD2. V lost 3 bases and J lost 4; bases outside the gene matches: 11. CDR3 length equals 16 residues. From germline, CDR1 is KGHSH and CDR2 LQKENI. The CDR3 loop is CASSPRSVAGAETQYF. The CDR3 DNA reads TGTGCCAGCTCACCCCGATCGGTGGCGGGAGCAGAGACCCAGTACTTC.

CDR3 region: CASSRLGLADSSYNEQFF. CDR3 nucleotides: TGTGCCAGCAGCCGGCTCGGACTAGCCGATAGCTCCTACAATGAGCAGTTCTTC. The chain combines TRBV7-6 with TRBJ2-1; 8 bases align to TRBD2. The CDR3 has 18 amino acids. With 5 bases clipped from V and 0 bases from J, the junction kept 12 bases outside the gene matches. Germline CDR1 and CDR2: SGHVS and FNYEAQ.

The genes are TRBV5-1 and TRBJ2-5, with TRBD2 identical over 8 bases. The CDR3 extends over 15 amino acids. V lost 2 bases, J lost 4 bases, and 7 bases stayed unmatched. The V gene's germline CDR1 is SGHRS and CDR2 YFSETQ. This chain's CDR3 is CASSLLGLAGETQYF. In nucleotides, the CDR3 is TGCGCCAGCAGCTTACTCGGACTAGCAGGAGAGACCCAGTACTTC.

This clone showed up just a few times. The J gene is TRBJ2-5, the V gene TRBV18; maybe TRBD2 (5 bases). The germline gives CDR1 KGHSH, CDR2 LQKENI. The CDR3 totals 13 residues. Deletions cut 3 bases from V and 5 bases from J, with 10 bases between. Written as DNA, the CDR3 is TGTGCCAGCTCACCTAGGACTGATGAGACCCAGTACTTC. Amino acids: CASSPRTDETQYF.

There are a few counts of this clone. V gene TRBV5-1 combines with J gene TRBJ2-5; possible D gene TRBD2, 5 bases. Looked up from germline, CDR1 is SGHRS and CDR2 is YFSETQ. The CDR3 loop spans 16 amino acids. Trimming took 0 bases from V and 5 from J, leaving 17 bases between them. The DNA for the CDR3 is TGCGCCAGCAGCTTGGGAGTAGCGCGAGTCGGTGAGACCCAGTACTTC. Amino acids: CASSLGVARVGETQYF.

This clone was picked up a small number of times. The V call is TRBV7-3, the J call TRBJ2-1, with D possibly being TRBD2 (6 bases). The CDR3 is 15 amino acids. CDR1 SGHTA and CDR2 FQGTGA come from the germline V gene. The ends were cut back, 2 bases at V and 8 bases at J, with 16 bases in the middle. CDR3 in DNA: TGTGCCAGCAGCTTAGGCGGGACTCTTTCGTATGAGCAGTTCTTC. Translating gives CASSLGGTLSYEQFF.

This clone was found a few times. The chain is built from TRBV27 and TRBJ2-1, with 13 bases lining up with TRBD2. This CDR3 region has 16 residues. The junction had 9 bases not matched to a gene; V was cut back by 7 bases and J by 6 bases. Per germline, CDR1 MNHEY and CDR2 SMNVEV (reference sequence). In DNA form, the CDR3 reads TGTGCCAGCAAGAGACTAGCGGGAGGAGAGGGCAATGAGCAGTTCTTC. Amino acid sequence: CASKRLAGGEGNEQFF.

Points on this clone: In the same sample, other DNA sequences code for this CDR3. V gene TRBV29-1 combines with J gene TRBJ2-7, with D perhaps matching TRBD2 (6 bases). The CDR3 totals 11 residues. Between the trimmed V and J ends, which lost 6 bases and 3 bases, there was a span of 9 bases. Germline V gene lookup returns CDR1 SQVTM and CDR2 ANQGSEA. In nucleotides, the CDR3 is TGCAGCGTGGGAGGTGACTACGAGCAGTACTTC. This sequence encodes CSVGGDYEQYF.

This clone turned up a few times. The chain has TRBV4-2 and TRBJ2-7; a possible D gene is TRBD2 (6 bases). This CDR3 comprises 13 residues. Germline V gene data show CDR1 as LGHNA and CDR2 as YNFKEQ. With 4 bases removed from V and 2 bases from J, the gap between germline ends came to 9 bases. CDR3 sequence reads: CASSLSSAYEQYF. The CDR3 DNA is TGTGCCAGCAGCCTGTCTAGCGCCTACGAGCAGTACTTC.

The rearrangement links TRBV15 to TRBJ1-2; TRBD1 agrees at 12 bases. The J segment lost 4 bases and the V segment lost 3 bases, leaving 3 bases of the junction unmatched. The CDR3 covers 15 residues. From germline, CDR1 is LNHNV and CDR2 YYDKDF (reference sequence). CDR3 in amino acids: CATSRGQGAIYGYTF. DNA for the CDR3: TGTGCCACCAGCAGGGGACAGGGGGCCATCTATGGCTACACCTTC.

The chain combines TRBV2 with TRBJ2-5; tentative D call: TRBD1 (6 bases). The V and J ends lost 4 bases and 5 bases respectively, with 11 bases between them. The CDR3 contains 13 residues. CDR1 is SNHLY and CDR2 is FYNNEI in the germline V gene. CDR3 in amino acids: CASSGDQGETQYF. CDR3 nucleotides: TGTGCCAGCAGTGGAGACCAGGGGGAGACCCAGTACTTC.

This chain uses TRBV7-9 with TRBJ2-7, with a weak D call TRBD1 (5 bases). Germline V gene lookup returns CDR1 SEHNR and CDR2 FQNEAQ (reference sequence). CDR3 length: 10 residues. V was pared by 5 bases and J by 6 bases, with 5 bases between. CDR3 sequence (DNA): TGTGCCAGCAGCGGGGCCGAGCAGTACTTC. Translating it yields CASSGAEQYF.

This chain links TRBV29-1 with TRBJ2-7, with a tentative D call TRBD1 (6 bases). Trimming removed 7 bases from V and 5 bases from J, with 15 bases in between. From germline, CDR1 is SQVTM and CDR2 ANQGSEA. CDR3 length: 12 amino acids. In DNA form, the CDR3 reads TGCAGCGCCAGGGGTTTCGGGGACGAGCAGTACTTC. Protein product: CSARGFGDEQYF.

This sequence joins TRBV14 and TRBJ1-2, with 10 bases identical to TRBD1. V was clipped by 0 bases and J by 4 bases; unmatched bases: 5. Germline CDR1 and CDR2: SGHDN and FVKESK. The CDR3 is 16 amino acids. The CDR3 loop reads CASSQDLGQGSYGYTF. For the CDR3, the DNA is TGTGCCAGCAGCCAAGATCTGGGACAGGGGTCCTATGGCTACACCTTC.

This clone was counted a few times. The chain is built from TRBV6-5 and TRBJ1-2; D is undetermined. From germline, CDR1 is MNHEY and CDR2 SVGAGI. This CDR3 contains 14 residues. V lost 7 bases and J 1 base, leaving 13 bases between the germline ends. The CDR3 region has the DNA TGTGCCAGCAAAGAGGGAACTGTTAACTATGGCTACACCTTC. This translates into CASKEGTVNYGYTF.

The DNA for the CDR3 is TGTGCCAGCAGTCCGGGGGTGGAGCAGTACTTC. Translation gives CASSPGVEQYF. The chain joins TRBV6-5 to TRBJ2-7, with a weak D call TRBD2 (6 bases). Per the germline V gene, CDR1 is MNHEY and CDR2 is SVGAGI. This CDR3 spans 11 amino acids. The V end was cut by 5 bases, the J end by 7 bases, with 9 bases between.

A few counts support this clone. The gene calls are TRBV7-2 and TRBJ2-1, with 9 bases fitting TRBD2. V lost 0 bases to trimming and J lost 12 bases; unmatched junction nucleotides: 6. CDR3 length equals 14 residues. Per the germline V gene, CDR1 is SGHTA and CDR2 is FQGNSA. The chain's CDR3 is CASSLASGSGWQFF. The CDR3 bases are TGTGCCAGCAGCTTAGCTAGCGGGAGTGGATGGCAGTTCTTC.

This clone was detected only a few times. The chain employs TRBV11-3 and TRBJ2-3; 8 bases align to TRBD1. The CDR3 extends over 15 amino acids. V lost 3 bases and J lost 0; bases outside the gene matches: 2. CDR1 SGHNT and CDR2 YENEEA come from the germline V gene. This CDR3 is CASSLGQDSTDTQYF. The CDR3 nucleotides read TGTGCCAGCAGCTTGGGACAGGACAGCACAGATACGCAGTATTTT.

This clone turned up a few times. CDR3 loop: CASSVAVKTDTQYF. As DNA, the CDR3 is TGTGCCAGCAGCGTAGCGGTGAAGACAGATACGCAGTATTTT. The chain employs TRBV9 and TRBJ2-3; D gene unclear. V was trimmed by 0 bases and J by 3 bases, leaving 8 bases between them. Per the germline V gene, CDR1 is SGDLS and CDR2 is YYNGEE. The CDR3 sequence is 14 residues long.

This clone was picked up a small number of times. This chain connects TRBV11-2 to TRBJ2-1; TRBD2 matches at 11 bases. The germline CDR1 and CDR2 sequences are SGHAT and FQNNGV. The trim removed 0 bases at V and 9 bases at J, leaving 7 bases unmatched. The CDR3 runs to 16 residues. For the CDR3, the DNA is TGTGCCAGCAGCTTAGATACGGCTAGCGGGAGGATTGAGCAGTTCTTC. It yields the protein CASSLDTASGRIEQFF.

The genes are TRBV5-4 and TRBJ1-1; the match to TRBD1 covers 9 bases. This CDR3 region has 14 residues. Per germline, CDR1 SGHNT and CDR2 YYREEE (reference sequence). The V segment lost 4 bases and the J segment 2 bases; nucleotides outside the gene matches: 3. The CDR3 DNA is TGTGCCAGCAGCCCGGGACAGGGTAACACTGAAGCTTTCTTT. This translates into CASSPGQGNTEAFF.

The chain joins TRBV6-9 to TRBJ1-5, with D possibly TRBD1 on 6 matching bases. The CDR3 has 13 residues. Germline V gene sequence: CDR1 MNHGY, CDR2 SVAAGI. V was clipped by 4 bases and J by 7 bases, with 11 bases between them. This chain's CDR3 is CASSLRGSQPQHF. The CDR3 DNA is TGTGCCAGCAGTTTGAGGGGGAGCCAGCCCCAGCATTTT.